What follows are 15 T cell receptor beta chains derived from one specimen sequenced in a study of T-cell memory formation after mild COVID-19. TCRdb redid the calling of the 5' RACE reads with MiXCR, one entry per CDR3 protein. The profile covers around 530,000 distinct CDR3 sequences, with 20% to 25% appearing a single time and 7.5% to 9.5% taken by the ten largest. The sample consisted of PBMCs or a T cell subset sorted from them (not recorded which). All receptors derive from an adult woman who had mild COVID-19 (a few samples of this study predate the infection). Cell type and time point are not known.

The chain carries TRBV20-1 and TRBJ2-7; tentative D call: TRBD1 (5 bases). Trimming removed 1 base at V and 4 bases at J, with 14 bases between. CDR3 length: 14 amino acids. The germline gives CDR1 DFQATT, CDR2 SNEGSKA (reference sequence). In DNA form, the CDR3 reads TGCAGTGCTAGAGGTCTTGGGGCCCCATACGAGCAGTACTTC. Translation gives CSARGLGAPYEQYF.

A few counts support this clonotype. This chain links TRBV5-1 with TRBJ1-6; weak D call: TRBD1 (5 bases). Between the trimmed V and J ends, which lost 4 bases and 8 bases, there was a span of 13 bases. The CDR3 is 14 amino acids. Germline V CDR1 and CDR2: SGHRS, YFSETQ. The CDR3 DNA reads TGCGCCAGCAGCCCGGATGGGGCGGATTCACCCCTCCACTTT. Its protein is CASSPDGADSPLHF.

V usage is TRBV12-3 or TRBV12-4 and J usage is TRBJ2-3, with 8 positions matching TRBD2. CDR3 length equals 14 residues. Trimming at V came to 5 bases and at J to 4 bases, leaving 5 bases not matched to a gene. This CDR3 is CASSQSGGPDTQYF. The DNA for the CDR3 is TGTGCCAGCAGTCAATCGGGGGGGCCAGATACGCAGTATTTT.

J is TRBJ1-5 and V is TRBV27; no definite D call. With 5 bases removed from V and 5 bases from J, the gap between germline ends came to 7 bases. The CDR3 totals 12 residues. Germline V CDR1 and CDR2: MNHEY, SMNVEV (reference sequence). In DNA form, the CDR3 reads TGTGCCAGCAGTAAGGTGGATCAGCCCCAGCATTTT. It is translated as CASSKVDQPQHF.

This sequence joins TRBV4-2 and TRBJ2-1; the D gene is possibly TRBD2 (5 bases). Trimming removed 0 bases at V and 9 bases at J, with 24 bases between. The germline CDR1 and CDR2 sequences are LGHNA and YNFKEQ. The CDR3 runs to 18 residues. CDR3 DNA: TGTGCCAGCAGCCAAGATTGGGCTAGAGGGAGACAAGACCTTGAGCAGTTCTTC. Translation gives CASSQDWARGRQDLEQFF.

This chain uses TRBV20-1 with TRBJ1-1; no definite D call. Germline CDR1 reads DFQATT; CDR2 reads SNEGSKA (reference sequence). V was shortened by 1 base and J by 0 bases, with 6 bases between the two germline ends. The CDR3 consists of 13 residues. Here the CDR3 DNA reads TGCAGTGCTAGAGGGCACTTGAACACTGAAGCTTTCTTT. This encodes CSARGHLNTEAFF.

This clonotype showed up just a few times. This chain uses TRBV6-5 with TRBJ2-2; 8 bases align to TRBD2. CDR1 is MNHEY and CDR2 is SVGAGI in the germline V gene. With V trimmed by 6 bases and J by 6 bases, 12 bases remained unmatched. There are 16 residues in the CDR3. The DNA for the CDR3 is TGTGCCAGCAGAACTCTCCCCGGGGGGGTTTCCGGGGAGCTGTTTTTT. This translates into CASRTLPGGVSGELFF.

This sequence joins TRBV12-3 or TRBV12-4 and TRBJ1-2, with 10 nucleotides matching TRBD1. V shed 3 bases and J 5 bases; nucleotides not matched to a gene: 3. CDR3 length: 14 residues. This CDR3 is CASSFGTGAYGYTF. The CDR3 nucleotides are TGTGCCAGCAGTTTCGGGACAGGGGCGTATGGCTACACCTTC.

The chain recombines TRBV20-1 with TRBJ2-7; D is perhaps TRBD2 (6 bases). Germline V gene sequence: CDR1 DFQATT, CDR2 SNEGSKA (reference sequence). The CDR3 has 15 residues. V dropped 5 bases and J dropped 5 bases, with 22 bases sitting between them. CDR3 region: CSAAHRGGNVHEQYF. For the CDR3, the DNA is TGCAGTGCTGCGCATCGGGGCGGGAATGTCCACGAGCAGTACTTC.

The rearrangement links TRBV7-8 to TRBJ1-3, with TRBD1 matching 7 bases. Germline-derived CDR1 and CDR2 are SGHVS and FQNEAQ. V gave up 1 base and J gave up 9 bases; unmatched junction bases: 9. The CDR3 extends over 15 amino acids. The CDR3, as DNA: TGTGCCAGCAGCTTAGTCGGGACAGCGCAAAGCACCATATATTTT. This codes for CASSLVGTAQSTIYF.

The gene calls are TRBV7-9 and TRBJ2-3; D remains unclear. The ends were cut back, 5 bases at V and 10 bases at J, with 13 bases in the middle. Looked up from germline, CDR1 is SEHNR and CDR2 is FQNEAQ (reference sequence). This CDR3 is 12 amino acids long. In DNA form, the CDR3 reads TGTGCCAGCAGCCTGGACGGGCTCGCGCAGTATTTT. This codes for CASSLDGLAQYF. Together with reference TRBV7-9 and TRBJ2-3, the CDR3 gives the full variable domain: DTGVSQNPRHKITKRGQNVTFRCDPISEHNRLYWYRQTLGQGPEFLTYFQNEAQLEKSRLLSDRFSAERPKGSFSTLEIQRTEQGDSAMYLCASSLDGLAQYFGPGTRLTVL.

The CDR3 DNA sequence: TGTGCCAGCAGTATGTATAGCAATCAGCCCCAGCATTTT. Its protein is CASSMYSNQPQHF. The rearrangement uses TRBV12-3 or TRBV12-4 and TRBJ1-5, with no clear D. Trimming pared 5 bases from V and 0 bases from J, leaving 5 bases between. The CDR3 totals 13 residues.

This clonotype came up a few times. The rearrangement joins TRBV7-8 to TRBJ1-4; 7 nucleotides agree with TRBD1. The CDR3 sequence is 14 residues long. Germline V CDR1 and CDR2: SGHVS, FQNEAQ. After removal of 4 bases from V and 5 bases from J, the junction contained 4 bases not matched to a gene. The CDR3 loop is CASSWGQSNEKLFF. CDR3 coding DNA: TGTGCCAGCAGCTGGGGACAGTCGAATGAAAAACTGTTTTTT. Full variable domain (rest looked up from reference TRBV7-8 and TRBJ1-4): GAGVSQSPRYKVAKRGQDVALRCDPISGHVSLFWYQQALGQGPEFLTYFQNEAQLDKSGLPSDRFFAERPEGSVSTLKIQRTQQEDSAVYLCASSWGQSNEKLFFGSGTQLSVL.

The gene calls are TRBV9 and TRBJ2-6, with D unresolved. This CDR3 contains 17 residues. Trimming removed 4 bases from V and 1 base from J, with 15 bases in between. CDR1 is SGDLS and CDR2 is YYNGEE in the germline V gene. The CDR3 is CASSLNSVASGANVLTF. The CDR3 nucleotides read TGTGCCAGCAGCTTGAACTCCGTTGCGTCTGGGGCCAACGTCCTGACTTTC.

This clonotype was counted between two and nine times. The chain uses TRBV5-5 and TRBJ1-1; TRBD1 matches 7 bases. Germline V CDR1 and CDR2: SGHKS, YYEKEE (reference sequence). Losses at the gene ends were 5 bases for V and 4 bases for J; bases not matched to a gene: 5. This CDR3 contains 13 residues. For the CDR3, the DNA is TGTGCCAGCAGACTAGGGACAGCCACTGAAGCTTTCTTT. Translating gives CASRLGTATEAFF.